This T cell receptor (beta chain) was captured in a study of graft-versus-host responses after intestinal transplantation. Trimming removed 0 bases from V and 2 bases from J, with 12 bases in between. The CDR3 runs to 16 residues. Germline CDR1 reads SGHRS; CDR2 reads YFSETQ. Sequenced by immunoSEQ multiplex PCR; TCRdb stores in-frame clones only, minus some. Here the sample spans more than 85,000 clones, roughly 80% being singletons. Turning to this clone: What it binds is unknown.

General observations from the study: In recipient marrow, GvH clones were found, and some appeared first in ileum or blood.

This specimen consisted of unstimulated CD4+ T cells sorted from spleen or lymph node cells, obtained before intestinal transplant. The source of this sequence is a human donor who received an intestinal transplant. V and J are TRBV5-1 and TRBJ2-1; perhaps TRBD2 as D (6 bases). For the CDR3, the DNA is TGCGCCAGCAGCTTGGTATTGGGGGGAACCTACAATGAGCAGTTCTTC. This codes for CASSLVLGGTYNEQFF.